The rows below give T cell receptor beta chains drawn from one sample of a study of T cell responses to AZD1222 COVID-19 vaccine. The protocol was immunoSEQ multiplex PCR, while the TCRdb copy is restricted to in-frame clones and leaves out a portion. Seen here are tens of thousands of clones, approximately 80% observed once, and the top ten hold about an eighth. Specimen: peripheral blood, collected on day 0 of AZD1222 vaccination. The receptors originated from an adult in good health. Each CDR3 is given with its conserved first and last residue. A D gene is named only where the DNA matches it firmly. The listing skips clone size in some rows; elsewhere it reads once, few, many or a size class.

abundance: NA; v_gene: TRBV9; d_gene: TRBD1; j_gene: TRBJ1-4; CDR3aa: CASSVEAGGGEKLFF; CDR3nt: TGTGCCAGCAGCGTAGAAGCAGGGGGAGGTGAAAAACTGTTTTTT
abundance: NA; v_gene: TRBV5-6; d_gene: NA; j_gene: TRBJ1-6; CDR3aa: CASRGRRGDSPLHF; CDR3nt: TGTGCCAGTCGCGGCCGCAGGGGAGATTCACCCCTCCACTTT
abundance: NA; v_gene: TRBV10-1; d_gene: NA; j_gene: TRBJ2-1; CDR3aa: CASSDQGTNNQDEQFF; CDR3nt: TGCGCCAGCAGTGACCAAGGGACAAACAACCAGGATGAGCAGTTCTTC
abundance: NA; v_gene: TRBV5-1; d_gene: TRBD2; j_gene: TRBJ2-5; CDR3aa: CASSHRLAGAPLQETQYF; CDR3nt: TGCGCCAGCAGCCACAGACTAGCGGGGGCCCCACTTCAAGAGACCCAGTACTTC
abundance: NA; v_gene: TRBV3-1/TRBV3-2; d_gene: NA; j_gene: TRBJ1-5; CDR3aa: CASSLKGSNQPQHF; CDR3nt: TGTGCCAGCAGCCTCAAGGGAAGCAATCAGCCCCAGCATTTT
abundance: once; v_gene: TRBV12-3/TRBV12-4; d_gene: NA; j_gene: TRBJ1-2; CDR3aa: CASSPSNYGYTF; CDR3nt: TGTGCCAGCAGTCCCTCTAACTATGGCTACACCTTC
abundance: NA; v_gene: TRBV29-1; d_gene: NA; j_gene: TRBJ2-7; CDR3aa: CSVVQGGREQYF; CDR3nt: TGCAGCGTTGTACAGGGAGGGAGGGAGCAGTACTTC
abundance: NA; v_gene: TRBV5-1; d_gene: TRBD1; j_gene: TRBJ1-3; CDR3aa: CASSFFWDRSSGNTIYF; CDR3nt: TGCGCCAGCAGCTTTTTTTGGGACAGGAGCTCTGGAAACACCATATATTTT
abundance: NA; v_gene: TRBV12-3/TRBV12-4; d_gene: TRBD2; j_gene: TRBJ2-7; CDR3aa: CASRTTGGYEQYF; CDR3nt: TGTGCCAGCAGGACGACGGGGGGCTACGAGCAGTACTTC
abundance: NA; v_gene: TRBV24-1; d_gene: NA; j_gene: TRBJ2-3; CDR3aa: CATSDLTLSTDTQYF; CDR3nt: TGTGCCACCAGTGATTTGACCCTTAGCACAGATACGCAGTATTTT
abundance: NA; v_gene: TRBV7-9; d_gene: NA; j_gene: TRBJ1-1; CDR3aa: CASSLHGANTEAFF; CDR3nt: TGTGCCAGCAGCTTACACGGTGCGAACACTGAAGCTTTCTTT
abundance: NA; v_gene: TRBV5-6; d_gene: NA; j_gene: TRBJ1-4; CDR3aa: CASSPRAIEKLFF; CDR3nt: TGTGCCAGCAGCCCCAGGGCAATCGAAAAACTGTTTTTT
abundance: NA; v_gene: TRBV12-3/TRBV12-4; d_gene: NA; j_gene: TRBJ1-6; CDR3aa: CASSSDSPLHF; CDR3nt: TGTGCCAGCAGTTCCGATTCACCCCTCCACTTT
abundance: NA; v_gene: TRBV5-1; d_gene: NA; j_gene: TRBJ1-6; CDR3aa: CASSLEHINSPLHF; CDR3nt: TGCGCCAGCAGCTTGGAGCACATTAATTCACCCCTCCACTTT